The 19 T cell receptor beta chains listed next were all sequenced from one sample in a study of T cell changes during pregnancy in multiple sclerosis. TCRdb's table, derived via immunoSEQ multiplex PCR, lists solely in-frame clones and lacks some. The sample lists around 80,000 clones, 90% to 95% occurring once. This sample comprised peripheral blood, obtained before pregnancy. Source of these receptors: a female donor with multiple sclerosis, enrolled in a pregnancy study.

This chain links TRBV27 with TRBJ1-5; D ambiguous. The germline V gene has CDR1 MNHEY and CDR2 SMNVEV (reference sequence). Trimming took 0 bases from V and 5 from J, leaving 8 bases between them. The CDR3 is 14 amino acids. Here the CDR3 reads CASSLSFLDQPQHF. The CDR3 DNA follows: TGTGCCAGCAGTTTATCCTTTCTCGATCAGCCCCAGCATTTT.

The chain carries TRBV18 and TRBJ2-7; the match to TRBD2 covers 11 bases. The CDR3 totals 14 residues. Germline V gene data show CDR1 as KGHSH and CDR2 as LQKENI. With 3 bases clipped from V and 3 bases from J, the junction kept 1 base outside the gene matches. The CDR3 loop reads CASSPGTSGYEQYF. DNA of the CDR3: TGTGCCAGCTCACCCGGGACTAGCGGCTACGAGCAGTACTTC.

The gene calls are TRBV30 and TRBJ1-1; D unresolved. The CDR3 sequence is 13 residues long. With 0 bases removed from V and 0 bases from J, the gap between germline ends came to 5 bases. Germline lookup yields CDR1 GTSNPN and CDR2 SVGIG (reference sequence). Here the CDR3 reads CAWSVTVNTEAFF. Here the CDR3 DNA reads TGTGCCTGGAGTGTCACGGTGAACACTGAAGCTTTCTTT.

V is TRBV27 and J is TRBJ2-2, with 8 bases fitting TRBD1. CDR1 and CDR2 from the germline V gene are MNHEY and SMNVEV (reference sequence). The CDR3 runs to 17 residues. V lost 6 bases, J lost 4 bases, and 13 bases stayed unmatched. CDR3 amino acids: CASRDPSGTGRTGELFF. CDR3 nucleotides: TGTGCCAGCAGAGACCCCTCCGGGACAGGACGCACCGGGGAGCTGTTTTTT.

The chain joins TRBV5-8 to TRBJ2-1, with D perhaps TRBD2 (5 bases). Trimming left V 5 bases short and J 1 base short, with 10 bases between. Germline loops: CDR1 SGHTS, CDR2 YDEGEE. The CDR3 is 14 residues long. CDR3 sequence reads: CASRERGSYNEQFF. The CDR3 region has the DNA TGTGCCAGCAGAGAACGCGGGTCCTACAATGAGCAGTTCTTC. The full variable domain, in which reference TRBV5-8 and TRBJ2-1 provide the parts outside the CDR3, is EAGVTQSPTHLIKTRGQQATLRCSPISGHTSVYWYQQALGLGLQFLLWYDEGEERNRGNFPPRFSGRQFPNYSSELNVNALELEDSALYLCASRERGSYNEQFFGPGTRLTVL.

V and J are TRBV4-1 and TRBJ2-3; TRBD2 agrees at 7 bases. The CDR3 length is 17 residues. Looked up from germline, CDR1 is MGHRA and CDR2 is YSYEKL. Germline trimming cut 2 bases from V and 7 bases from J; bases unmatched to any gene: 15. DNA for the CDR3: TGCGCCAGCAGCCAACCTTCCCGCGGGAGAAGAAAAAATACGCAGTATTTT. This encodes CASSQPSRGRRKNTQYF.

V and J are TRBV7-9 and TRBJ2-1, with TRBD2 as a possible D gene (5 bases). This CDR3 is built from 16 residues. V was pared by 3 bases and J by 0 bases, with 12 bases between. The germline V gene encodes CDR1 SEHNR and CDR2 FQNEAQ (reference sequence). CDR3 residues: CASSFLRGGSYNEQFF. The CDR3, as DNA: TGTGCCAGCAGCTTCCTCCGTGGAGGCTCCTACAATGAGCAGTTCTTC.

J is TRBJ1-1 and V is TRBV25-1, with 9 bases fitting TRBD1. Germline trimming cut 7 bases from V and 1 base from J; bases unmatched to any gene: 7. This CDR3 spans 15 amino acids. Germline CDR1 MGHDK, CDR2 SYGVNS. CDR3 amino acids: CASTRDRAGNTEAFF. CDR3 coding DNA: TGTGCCAGCACCCGGGACAGGGCTGGGAACACTGAAGCTTTCTTT.

The chain carries TRBV7-9 and TRBJ2-7; D may be TRBD2 (5 bases). The CDR3 sequence is 17 residues long. Germline V lookup: CDR1 SEHNR, CDR2 FQNEAQ (reference sequence). Trimming removed 5 bases at V and 0 bases at J, with 20 bases between. CDR3 DNA: TGTGCCAGCAGCGAGGGCCATGGGGAGTTTCGCTCCTACGAGCAGTACTTC. Translating gives CASSEGHGEFRSYEQYF.

The V gene is TRBV10-2, the J gene TRBJ1-2; D may be TRBD1 (6 bases). The CDR3 spans 16 residues. Germline V gene sequence: CDR1 WSHSY, CDR2 SAAADI. V was cut by 5 bases and J by 5 bases, with 21 bases left in between. CDR3 loop: CASSFQDRASFYGYTF. The CDR3, as DNA: TGCGCCAGCAGTTTTCAGGACAGAGCCAGTTTTTATGGCTACACCTTC.

This clone was seen only a few times. J is TRBJ1-1 and V is TRBV30; 8 positions match TRBD1. V was clipped by 3 bases and J by 3 bases; unmatched bases: 3. The CDR3 is made up of 13 amino acids. Germline loops: CDR1 GTSNPN, CDR2 SVGIG (reference sequence). The CDR3 region has the DNA TGTGCCTGGAGATTACAGGGGGACACTGAAGCTTTCTTT. This sequence encodes CAWRLQGDTEAFF.

This rearrangement joins TRBV15 to TRBJ2-1; 9 nucleotides align to TRBD2. The CDR3 extends over 18 amino acids. The germline V gene has CDR1 LNHNV and CDR2 YYDKDF (reference sequence). V lost 0 bases and J lost 5; bases outside the gene matches: 11. DNA of the CDR3: TGTGCCACCAGCAGAGATAGGTCGGCGGGAGGGCCCCACAATGAGCAGTTCTTC. Amino acid sequence: CATSRDRSAGGPHNEQFF.

This clone was observed a handful of times. This chain connects TRBV18 to TRBJ1-2; 9 bases match TRBD1. Germline V lookup: CDR1 KGHSH, CDR2 LQKENI. V dropped 5 bases and J dropped 3; count of bases not matched to a gene: 7. The CDR3 loop spans 15 amino acids. This CDR3 reads CASSTRTGVDYGYTF. The CDR3 DNA reads as TGTGCCAGCTCAACACGGACAGGGGTGGACTATGGCTACACCTTC.

This clone was seen a single time. The rearrangement links TRBV28 to TRBJ1-2; tentatively, D is TRBD1 (6 bases). The V gene's germline CDR1 is MDHEN and CDR2 SYDVKM. The CDR3 has 15 amino acids. V was trimmed by 7 bases and J by 9 bases, leaving 24 bases between them. This CDR3 is CASTFSPGHGMRYTF. The CDR3 nucleotides read TGTGCCAGCACCTTCTCCCCGGGACATGGGATGCGCTACACCTTC.

The rearrangement uses TRBV27 and TRBJ2-3, with TRBD2 identical over 9 bases. V lost 4 bases, J lost 0 bases, and 2 bases stayed unmatched. CDR1 is MNHEY and CDR2 is SMNVEV in the germline V gene (reference sequence). CDR3 length: 15 residues. CDR3 loop: CASSSLAGSTDTQYF. CDR3 nucleotides: TGTGCCAGCAGTTCTCTAGCGGGAAGCACAGATACGCAGTATTTT.

The CDR3 spells CASSQENASGGKNIQYF. CDR3 in DNA: TGCGCCAGCAGCCAAGAAAATGCCTCGGGGGGGAAAAACATTCAGTACTTC. The rearrangement links TRBV4-1 to TRBJ2-4, with TRBD2 identical over 8 bases. Unmatched junction bases numbered 8, after V lost 0 bases and J lost 4 bases. The CDR3 spans 17 residues. CDR1 and CDR2 (germline): MGHRA, YSYEKL.

This rearrangement joins TRBV21-1 to TRBJ1-3. TRBV21-1 counts as a pseudogene. The CDR3 has 13 amino acids. The CDR3 sequence is CASSKDGENTIYF. The CDR3 DNA reads as TGTGCCAGCAGCAAAGACGGTGAAAACACCATATATTTT.

V usage is TRBV12-5 and J usage is TRBJ1-5; D not certain. CDR3 size: 13 residues. V dropped 7 bases and J dropped 0 bases, with 7 bases sitting between them. The germline gives CDR1 LGHNT, CDR2 FRNRAP. The CDR3 loop reads CASALNSNQPQHF. In DNA, the CDR3 is TGTGCTAGTGCACTCAATAGCAATCAGCCCCAGCATTTT. Variable domain in full (rest from reference TRBV12-5 and TRBJ1-5): DARVTQTPRHKVTEMGQEVTMRCQPILGHNTVFWYRQTMMQGLELLAYFRNRAPLDDSGMPKDRFSAEMPDATLATLKIQPSEPRDSAVYFCASALNSNQPQHFGDGTRLSIL.

This chain uses TRBV2 with TRBJ2-1; 15 nucleotides agree with TRBD2. CDR1 and CDR2 (germline): SNHLY, FYNNEI. The CDR3 covers 18 residues. V was pared by 8 bases and J by 9 bases, with 17 bases of the junction left unmatched. CDR3 bases: TGTGCCAGCCGCCCCAACCCCGGACTAGCGGGAGGGCCGAGTGAGCAGTTCTTC. Translating gives CASRPNPGLAGGPSEQFF.